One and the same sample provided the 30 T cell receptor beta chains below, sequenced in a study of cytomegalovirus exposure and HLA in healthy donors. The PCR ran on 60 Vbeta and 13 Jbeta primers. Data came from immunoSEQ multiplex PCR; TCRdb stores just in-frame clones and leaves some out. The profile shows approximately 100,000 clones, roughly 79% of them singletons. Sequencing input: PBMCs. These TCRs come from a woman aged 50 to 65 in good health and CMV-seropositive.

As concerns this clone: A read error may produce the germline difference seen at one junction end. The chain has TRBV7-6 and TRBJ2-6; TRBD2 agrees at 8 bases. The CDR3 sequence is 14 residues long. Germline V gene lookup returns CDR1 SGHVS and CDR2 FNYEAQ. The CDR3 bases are TGTGCCAGCAGCTCCAGGCGGGGGGCCAACGGCCTGACTTTC. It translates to CASSSRRGANGLTF. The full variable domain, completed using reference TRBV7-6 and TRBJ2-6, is GAGVSQSPRYKVTKRGQDVALRCDPISGHVSLYWYRQALGQGPEFLTYFNYEAQQDKSGLPNDRFSAERPEGSISTLTIQRTEQRDSAMYRCASSSRRGANGLTFGAGSRLTVL.

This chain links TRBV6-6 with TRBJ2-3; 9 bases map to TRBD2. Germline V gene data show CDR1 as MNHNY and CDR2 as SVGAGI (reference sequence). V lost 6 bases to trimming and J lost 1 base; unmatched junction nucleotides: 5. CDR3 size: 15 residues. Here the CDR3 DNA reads TGTGCCAGCAGGGGGACTAGCAGGCGCACAGATACGCAGTATTTT. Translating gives CASRGTSRRTDTQYF.

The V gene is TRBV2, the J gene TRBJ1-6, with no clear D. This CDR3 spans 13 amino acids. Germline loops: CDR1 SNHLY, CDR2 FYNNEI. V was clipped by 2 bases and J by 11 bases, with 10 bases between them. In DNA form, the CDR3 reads TGTGCCAGCAGTGAATTTCCAGCGACACCCCTCCACTTT. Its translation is CASSEFPATPLHF.

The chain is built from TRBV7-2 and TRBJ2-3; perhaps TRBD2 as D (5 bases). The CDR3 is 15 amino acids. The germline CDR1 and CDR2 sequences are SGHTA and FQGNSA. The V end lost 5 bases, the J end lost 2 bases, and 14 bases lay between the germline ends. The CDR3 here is CASSPWTPYTDTQYF. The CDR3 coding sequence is TGTGCCAGCAGCCCCTGGACTCCATACACAGATACGCAGTATTTT.

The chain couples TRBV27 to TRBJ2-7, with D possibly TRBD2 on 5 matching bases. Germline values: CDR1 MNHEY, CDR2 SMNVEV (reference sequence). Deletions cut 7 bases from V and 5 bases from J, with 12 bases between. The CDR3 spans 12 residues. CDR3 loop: CASTPGKDEQYF. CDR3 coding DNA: TGTGCCAGCACCCCGGGGAAGGACGAGCAGTACTTC.

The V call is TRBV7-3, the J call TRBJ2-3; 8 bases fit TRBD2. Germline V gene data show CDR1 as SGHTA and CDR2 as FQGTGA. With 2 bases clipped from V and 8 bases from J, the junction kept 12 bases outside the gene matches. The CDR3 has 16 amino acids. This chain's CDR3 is CASSLGERGLMGTQYF. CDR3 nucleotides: TGTGCCAGCAGCTTAGGGGAGCGGGGGTTAATGGGTACGCAGTATTTT.

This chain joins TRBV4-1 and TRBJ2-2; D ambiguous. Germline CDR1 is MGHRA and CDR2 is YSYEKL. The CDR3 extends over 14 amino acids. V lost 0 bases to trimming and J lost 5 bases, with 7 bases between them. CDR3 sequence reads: CASSQELVTGELFF. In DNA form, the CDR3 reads TGCGCCAGCAGCCAAGAATTAGTTACCGGGGAGCTGTTTTTT.

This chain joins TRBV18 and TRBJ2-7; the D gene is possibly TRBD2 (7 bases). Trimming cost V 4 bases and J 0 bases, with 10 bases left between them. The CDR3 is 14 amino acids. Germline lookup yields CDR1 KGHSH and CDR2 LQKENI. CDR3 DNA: TGTGCCAGCTCACGGGAGGGGGTCTCCTACGAGCAGTACTTC. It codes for CASSREGVSYEQYF.

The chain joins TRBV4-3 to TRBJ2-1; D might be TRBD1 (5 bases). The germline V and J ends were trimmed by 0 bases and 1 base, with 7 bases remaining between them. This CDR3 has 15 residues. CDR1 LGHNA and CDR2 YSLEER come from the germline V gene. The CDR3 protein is CASSQDKGSYNEQFF. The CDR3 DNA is TGCGCCAGCAGCCAAGATAAGGGGTCCTACAATGAGCAGTTCTTC.

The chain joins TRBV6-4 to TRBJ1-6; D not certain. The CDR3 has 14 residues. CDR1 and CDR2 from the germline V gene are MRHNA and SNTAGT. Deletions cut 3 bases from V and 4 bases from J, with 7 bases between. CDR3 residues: CASSESLYNSPLHF. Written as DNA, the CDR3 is TGTGCCAGCAGTGAAAGCCTATATAATTCACCCCTCCACTTT.

The CDR3 here is CASSIYRGSNQPQHF. CDR3 nucleotides: TGTGCCAGTAGTATCTATCGGGGGAGCAATCAGCCCCAGCATTTT. V and J are TRBV19 and TRBJ1-5; perhaps TRBD1 as D (5 bases). In germline, CDR1 is LNHDA, CDR2 SQIVND (reference sequence). Trimming shortened V by 3 bases and J by 1 base, and 10 bases separated the two germline ends. The CDR3 is made up of 15 amino acids.

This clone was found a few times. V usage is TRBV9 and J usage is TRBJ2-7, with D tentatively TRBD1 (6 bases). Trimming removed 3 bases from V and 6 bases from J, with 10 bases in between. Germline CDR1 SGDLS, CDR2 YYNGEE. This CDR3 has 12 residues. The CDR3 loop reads CASSGQGREQYF. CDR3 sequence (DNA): TGTGCCAGCAGCGGCCAGGGGCGCGAGCAGTACTTC.

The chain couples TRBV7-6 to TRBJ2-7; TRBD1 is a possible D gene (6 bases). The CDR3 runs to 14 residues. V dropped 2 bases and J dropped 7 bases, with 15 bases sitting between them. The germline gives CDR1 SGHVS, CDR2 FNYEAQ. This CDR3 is CASSLFRGGEEQYF. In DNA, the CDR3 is TGTGCCAGCAGCTTATTCAGGGGTGGGGAAGAGCAGTACTTC.

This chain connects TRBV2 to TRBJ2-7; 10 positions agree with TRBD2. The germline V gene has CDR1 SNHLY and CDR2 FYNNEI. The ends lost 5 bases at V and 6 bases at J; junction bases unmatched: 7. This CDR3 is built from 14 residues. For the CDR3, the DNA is TGTGCCAGCAGTCACAGCGGGGGGGCCGGCGAGCAGTACTTC. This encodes CASSHSGGAGEQYF.

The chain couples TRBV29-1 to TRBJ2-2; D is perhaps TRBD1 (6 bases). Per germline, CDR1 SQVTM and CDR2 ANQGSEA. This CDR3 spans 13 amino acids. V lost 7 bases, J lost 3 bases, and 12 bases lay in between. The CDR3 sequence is CSAPGHYTGELFF. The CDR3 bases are TGCAGCGCCCCGGGACACTACACCGGGGAGCTGTTTTTT.

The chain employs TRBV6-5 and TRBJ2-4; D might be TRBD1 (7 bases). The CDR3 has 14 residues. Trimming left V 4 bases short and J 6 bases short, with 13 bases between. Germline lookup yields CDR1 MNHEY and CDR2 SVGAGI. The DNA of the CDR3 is TGTGCCAGCAGTTCCATGCAGGGGGGAAACATTCAGTACTTC. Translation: CASSSMQGGNIQYF.

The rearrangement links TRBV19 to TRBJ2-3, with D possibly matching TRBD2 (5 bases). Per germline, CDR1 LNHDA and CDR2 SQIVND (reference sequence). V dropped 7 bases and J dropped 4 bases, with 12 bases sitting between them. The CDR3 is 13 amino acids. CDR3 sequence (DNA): TGTGCCAGTACCGCCGACTATTCAGATACGCAGTATTTT. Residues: CASTADYSDTQYF.

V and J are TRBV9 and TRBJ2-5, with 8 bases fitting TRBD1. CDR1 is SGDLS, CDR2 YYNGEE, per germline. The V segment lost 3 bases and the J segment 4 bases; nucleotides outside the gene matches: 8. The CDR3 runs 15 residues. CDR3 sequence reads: CASSAGTGQGETQYF. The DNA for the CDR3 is TGTGCCAGCAGCGCGGGGACAGGTCAGGGAGAGACCCAGTACTTC.

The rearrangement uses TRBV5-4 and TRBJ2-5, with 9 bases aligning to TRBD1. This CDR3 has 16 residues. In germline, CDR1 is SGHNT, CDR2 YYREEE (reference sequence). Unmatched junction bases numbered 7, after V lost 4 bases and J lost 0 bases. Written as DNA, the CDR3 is TGTGCCAGCAGCGACACCGGGACAGGGTACCAAGAGACCCAGTACTTC. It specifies CASSDTGTGYQETQYF.

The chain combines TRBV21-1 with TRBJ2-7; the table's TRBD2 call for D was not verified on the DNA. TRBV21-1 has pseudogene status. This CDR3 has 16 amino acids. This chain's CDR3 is CASSKGPGGTSYEQYF. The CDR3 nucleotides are TGTGCCAGCAGCAAAGGCCCCGGGGGGACCTCCTACGAGCAGTACTTC.

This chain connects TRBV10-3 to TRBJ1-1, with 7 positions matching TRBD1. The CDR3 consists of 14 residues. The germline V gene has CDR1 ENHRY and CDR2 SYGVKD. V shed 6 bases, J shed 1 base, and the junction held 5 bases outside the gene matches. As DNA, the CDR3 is TGTGCCATCAGCCGGGACAGACAGAACACTGAAGCTTTCTTT. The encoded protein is CAISRDRQNTEAFF.

CDR3 region: CTSSQVFSAEQYF. CDR3 DNA: TGCACCAGCAGCCAGGTGTTTAGCGCCGAGCAGTACTTC. The chain couples TRBV1 to TRBJ2-7; the DNA was not used to check the table's D call, TRBD2. TRBV1 is deemed a pseudogene. The CDR3 has 13 amino acids.

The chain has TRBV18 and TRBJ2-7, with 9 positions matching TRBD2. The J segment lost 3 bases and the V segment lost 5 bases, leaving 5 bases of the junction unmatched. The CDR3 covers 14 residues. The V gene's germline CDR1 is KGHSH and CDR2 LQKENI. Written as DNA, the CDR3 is TGTGCCAGCTCAGAGACTAGCGGTTTCTACGAGCAGTACTTC. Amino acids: CASSETSGFYEQYF.

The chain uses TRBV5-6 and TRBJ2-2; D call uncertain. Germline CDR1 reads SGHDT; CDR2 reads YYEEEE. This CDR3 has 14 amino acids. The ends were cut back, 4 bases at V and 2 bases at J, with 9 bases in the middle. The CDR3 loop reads CASSLSSNTGELFF. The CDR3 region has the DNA TGTGCCAGCAGCCTGTCTTCCAACACCGGGGAGCTGTTTTTT.

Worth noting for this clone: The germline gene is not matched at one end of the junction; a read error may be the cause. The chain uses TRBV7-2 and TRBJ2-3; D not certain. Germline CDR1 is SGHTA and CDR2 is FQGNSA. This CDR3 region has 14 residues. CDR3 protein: CASSLGGSIDTQYF. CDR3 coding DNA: TGTGCCAGCAGCTTAGGCGGTAGCATAGATACGCAGTATTTT.

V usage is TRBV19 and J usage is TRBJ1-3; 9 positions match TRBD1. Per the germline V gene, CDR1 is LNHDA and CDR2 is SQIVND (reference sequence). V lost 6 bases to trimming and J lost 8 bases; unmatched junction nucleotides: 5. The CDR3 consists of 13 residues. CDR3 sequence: CASRRDRADTIYF. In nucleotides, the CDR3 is TGTGCCAGTAGACGGGACAGGGCTGACACCATATATTTT.

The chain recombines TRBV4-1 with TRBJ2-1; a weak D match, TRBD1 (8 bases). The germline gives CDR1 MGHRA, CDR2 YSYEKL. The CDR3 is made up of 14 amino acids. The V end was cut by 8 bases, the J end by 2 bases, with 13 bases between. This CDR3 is CASGQGGAYNEQFF. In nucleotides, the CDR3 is TGCGCCAGCGGACAGGGAGGGGCCTACAATGAGCAGTTCTTC.

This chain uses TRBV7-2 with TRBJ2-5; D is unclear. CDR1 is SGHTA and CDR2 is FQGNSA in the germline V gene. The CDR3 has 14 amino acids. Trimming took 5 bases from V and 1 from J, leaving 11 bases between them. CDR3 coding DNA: TGTGCCAGCAGCCCAGGCCGCTTCCAAGAGACCCAGTACTTC. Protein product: CASSPGRFQETQYF.

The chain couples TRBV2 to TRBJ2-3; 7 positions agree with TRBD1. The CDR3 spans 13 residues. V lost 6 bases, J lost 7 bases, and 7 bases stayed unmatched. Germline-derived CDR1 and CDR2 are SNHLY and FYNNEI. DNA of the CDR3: TGTGCCAGCAGCGAACAGGGGACAAATACGCAGTATTTT. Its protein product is CASSEQGTNTQYF.

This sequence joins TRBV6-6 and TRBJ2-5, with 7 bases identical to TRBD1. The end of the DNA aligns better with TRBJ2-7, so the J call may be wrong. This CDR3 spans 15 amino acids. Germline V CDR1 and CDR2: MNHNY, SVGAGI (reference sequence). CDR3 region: CASSRADRRTYEQYF. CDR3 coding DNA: TGTGCCAGCAGTCGGGCGGACAGGCGCACCTACGAGCAGTACTTC.